This TCR beta chain stems from a study of cytomegalovirus exposure and HLA in healthy donors. Germline V CDR1 and CDR2: SQVTM, ANQGSEA. The CDR3 extends over 15 amino acids. V was clipped by 6 bases and J by 3 bases; unmatched bases: 10. Amplification used 60 Vbeta primers and 13 Jbeta primers. The data were produced by immunoSEQ multiplex PCR, yet TCRdb's version contains in-frame clones alone and is incomplete. Of about 150,000 clones in the sample, around 80% were seen once. The chain joins TRBV29-1 to TRBJ2-2; 7 bases map to TRBD1. The source material was PBMCs. The TCR was taken from a male donor in good health and CMV-seropositive. The CDR3 reads CSVVPGQSYTGELFF. The CDR3 nucleotides read TGCAGCGTGGTTCCGGGACAGAGCTACACCGGGGAGCTGTTTTTT.